This T cell receptor beta chain appears in the sequencing data of a study of blood T cell repertoires in COVID-19. Across the whole study: From T cells, B-cell-depleted T cells, or PBMCs came the material, which was cDNA or gDNA.

Sequencing was performed with immunoSEQ multiplex PCR; in TCRdb, only in-frame clones are kept and a portion is missing. The top ten clones hold more than 7% of a sample with 200,000 or so clones, about nine tenths of them seen once. The CDR3 extends over 14 amino acids. The germline CDR1 and CDR2 sequences are SGHTA and FQGNSA. V trimming: 5 bases; J trimming: 7 bases; junction bases outside the gene matches: 10. This clonotype originated in a man younger than 45 in a cohort exposed to, infected with or recovered from COVID-19 (not recorded which). Sequencing was performed on PBMCs or T cells enriched from blood (not recorded which). V is TRBV7-2 and J is TRBJ1-1; 7 bases are shared with TRBD1. The CDR3 nucleotides read TGTGCCAGCAGCACGAGGCCGGGACAGAGTGAAGCTTTCTTT. Its protein is CASSTRPGQSEAFF.